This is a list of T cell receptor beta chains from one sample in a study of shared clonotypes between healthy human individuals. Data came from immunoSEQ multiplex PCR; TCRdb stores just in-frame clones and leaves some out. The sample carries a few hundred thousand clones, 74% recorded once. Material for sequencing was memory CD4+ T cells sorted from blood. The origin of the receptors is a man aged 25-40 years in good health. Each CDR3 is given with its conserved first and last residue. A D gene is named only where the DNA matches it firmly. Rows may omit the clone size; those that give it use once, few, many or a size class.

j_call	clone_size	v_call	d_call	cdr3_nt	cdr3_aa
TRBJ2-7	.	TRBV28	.	TGTGCCAGCAGTTTGGCTTTCCGCGAGCAGTACTTC	CASSLAFREQYF
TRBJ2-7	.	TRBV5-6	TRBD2	TGTGCCAGCAGCTTGCTACACTTGACTAGCGGGAGTGAGTACGAGCAGTACTTC	CASSLLHLTSGSEYEQYF
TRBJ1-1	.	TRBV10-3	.	TGTGCCATCAGTGAGTGGGGGGGCTCGGACACTGAAGCTTTCTTT	CAISEWGGSDTEAFF
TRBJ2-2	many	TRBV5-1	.	TGCGCCAGCGGCGAACAGACAACGAACACCGGGGAGCTGTTTTTT	CASGEQTTNTGELFF
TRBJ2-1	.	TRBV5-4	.	TGTGCCACCAGTCCCTCTCCATCCTACAATGAGCAGTTCTTC	CATSPSPSYNEQFF
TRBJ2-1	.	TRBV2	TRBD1	TGTGCCAGCAGCGAACAGGGGACATCTGGAAATGAGCAGTTCTTC	CASSEQGTSGNEQFF
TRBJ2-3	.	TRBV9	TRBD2	TGTGCCAGCAGCGCGACACTAGCGGGCGGCACAGATACGCAGTATTTT	CASSATLAGGTDTQYF
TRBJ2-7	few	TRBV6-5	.	TGTGCCAGCAGTCCCCTTCGGATTAAGTCTTACGAGCAGTACTTC	CASSPLRIKSYEQYF
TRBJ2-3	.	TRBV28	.	TGTGCCAGCAGTTTCGGGGGCATAAATGCAGATACGCAGTATTTT	CASSFGGINADTQYF
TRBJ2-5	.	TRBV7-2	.	TGTGCCAGCAGCTTAGGCAGGGCCCAAGAGACCCAGTACTTC	CASSLGRAQETQYF
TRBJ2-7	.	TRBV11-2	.	TGTGCCAGCTCGGAGCAGAACTACGAGCAGTACTTC	CASSEQNYEQYF
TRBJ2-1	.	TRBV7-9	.	TGTGCCAGCAGCCTCCTCCCTCGTCTGAATGGGGACAATGAGCAGTTCTTC	CASSLLPRLNGDNEQFF
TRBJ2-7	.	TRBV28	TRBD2	TGTGCCAGCTCGACATCCGGGAGGGCCGGACGTGAATACTTC	CASSTSGRAGREYF
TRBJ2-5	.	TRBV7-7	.	TGTGCCAGCAGCCGCGACAGAGTACAAGAGACCCAGTACTTC	CASSRDRVQETQYF
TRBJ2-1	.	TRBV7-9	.	TGTGCCAGCAGCTTTTGGGGGTCAAGCGGCAATGAGCAGTTCTTC	CASSFWGSSGNEQFF
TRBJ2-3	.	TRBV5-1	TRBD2	TGCGCCAGCAGCTTGGAACTAGCGGGAGCTGATACGCAGTATTTT	CASSLELAGADTQYF
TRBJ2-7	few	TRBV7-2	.	TGTGCCAGCAGCCCCGCGAGGGGGCAGGGCGGGAACGAGCAGTACTTC	CASSPARGQGGNEQYF
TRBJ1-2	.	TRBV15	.	TGTGCCACCAGCAGGTTAGGGTTTGGCTACACCTTC	CATSRLGFGYTF
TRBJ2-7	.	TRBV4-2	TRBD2	TGTGCCAGCAGCCAAGATCTAGGAGGGGACTACGAGCAGTGCTTC	CASSQDLGGDYEQCF
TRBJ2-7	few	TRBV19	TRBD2	TGTGCCAGTAGTAATAGCGGGAGTGGCACCTACGAGCAGTACTTC	CASSNSGSGTYEQYF
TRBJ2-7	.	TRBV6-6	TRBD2	TGTGCCAGCAGTCCGGGACTAGCGGGAGGCTCCGAGCAGTACTTC	CASSPGLAGGSEQYF
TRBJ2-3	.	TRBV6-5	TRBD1	TGTGCCAGCAGTTACGGGACAGGGAAGACAGATACGCAGTATTTT	CASSYGTGKTDTQYF
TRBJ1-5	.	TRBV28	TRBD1	TGTGCCAGCAGTTTCCCTTCAGGGGGCGTTTCCCAGCCCCAGCATTTT	CASSFPSGGVSQPQHF
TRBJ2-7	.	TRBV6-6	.	TGTGCCAGCAGTTACTCGACCGCAGGGCATATATACGAGCAGTACTTC	CASSYSTAGHIYEQYF
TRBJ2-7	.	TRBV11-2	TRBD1	TGTGCCAGCAGCCTACAACCGGACAGGGCCATCTACGAGCAGTACTTC	CASSLQPDRAIYEQYF
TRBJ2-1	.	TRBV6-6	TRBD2	TGTGCCAGCACGGAGGGTAGCGGGAGGGCCGAGCAGTTCTTC	CASTEGSGRAEQFF
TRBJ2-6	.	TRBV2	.	TGTGCCAGCAGTGAACGCCCACTAGCCGGGGACTCTGGGGCCAACGTCCTGACTTTC	CASSERPLAGDSGANVLTF
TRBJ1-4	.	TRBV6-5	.	TGTGCCAGCAGTACAGATCAATGGGCGGAAAAACTGTTTTTT	CASSTDQWAEKLFF
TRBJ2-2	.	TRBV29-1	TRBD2	TGCAGCGTTGGGGCGCGGGGGTCTTTTTCCGGGGAGCTGTTTTTT	CSVGARGSFSGELFF
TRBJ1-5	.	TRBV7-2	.	TGTGCCAGCAGCTTAGTAGGACGGGCTTTCCAGCCCCAGCATTTT	CASSLVGRAFQPQHF
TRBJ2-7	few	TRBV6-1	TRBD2	TGTGCCAGCAGTGCTACTAGCGGGAGCTCCTACGAGCAGTACTTC	CASSATSGSSYEQYF
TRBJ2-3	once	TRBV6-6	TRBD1	TGTGCCAGCAGTTACGATGGGACAGGGAGCACAGATACGCAGTATTTT	CASSYDGTGSTDTQYF
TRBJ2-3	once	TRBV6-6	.	TGTGCCAGCAGTTACGAGGCAGATACGCAGTATTTT	CASSYEADTQYF
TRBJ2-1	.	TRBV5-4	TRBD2	TGTGCCAGCAGCGCAGGACTAGCCCCTTCCAATGAGCAGTTCTTC	CASSAGLAPSNEQFF
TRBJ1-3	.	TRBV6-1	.	TGTGCCAGCAGCACAGGAAACACCATATATTTT	CASSTGNTIYF
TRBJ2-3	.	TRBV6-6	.	TGTGCCAGCAGTTACTCGAACGACTTCACAGATACGCAGTATTTT	CASSYSNDFTDTQYF
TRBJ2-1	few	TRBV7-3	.	TGTGCCAGCAGCTTAGGACGGGCTAAGAGTGAGCAGTTCTTC	CASSLGRAKSEQFF
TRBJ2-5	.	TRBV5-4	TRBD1	TGTGCCAGCAGCTGGATAGGGGGCGGGGAGACCCAGTACTTC	CASSWIGGGETQYF
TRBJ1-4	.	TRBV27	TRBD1	TGTGCCAGCAGTTTATCCTTCAGGGGGGAGGCAACTAATGAAAAACTGTTTTTT	CASSLSFRGEATNEKLFF
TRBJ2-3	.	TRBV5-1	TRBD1	TGCGCCAGCAGCAAGAAACCGGGACAGGCCACAGATACGCAGTATTTT	CASSKKPGQATDTQYF
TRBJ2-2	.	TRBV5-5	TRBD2	TGTGCCAGCAGCCGCGGTTGGGGGGGGGAGACCGGGGAGCTGTTTTTT	CASSRGWGGETGELFF
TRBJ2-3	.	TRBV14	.	TGTGCCAGCAGCCAAGATTTCGGTACTACAGGGACAGATACGCAGTATTTT	CASSQDFGTTGTDTQYF
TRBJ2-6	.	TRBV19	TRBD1	TGTGCCAGTAGTCCGACAGGGTCGGGGGCCAACGTCCTGACTTTC	CASSPTGSGANVLTF
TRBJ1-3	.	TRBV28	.	TGTGCCAGCAGTTTACAGGGGCGCTCTGGAAACACCATATATTTT	CASSLQGRSGNTIYF